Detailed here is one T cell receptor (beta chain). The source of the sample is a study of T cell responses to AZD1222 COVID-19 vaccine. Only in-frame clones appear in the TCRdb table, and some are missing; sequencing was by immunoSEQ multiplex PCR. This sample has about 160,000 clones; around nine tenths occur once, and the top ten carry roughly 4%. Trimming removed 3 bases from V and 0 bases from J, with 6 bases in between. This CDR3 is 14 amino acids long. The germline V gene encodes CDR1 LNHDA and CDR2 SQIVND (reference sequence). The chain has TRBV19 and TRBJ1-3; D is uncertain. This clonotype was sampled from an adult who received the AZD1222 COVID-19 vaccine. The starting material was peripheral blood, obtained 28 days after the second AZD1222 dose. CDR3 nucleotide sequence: TGTGCCAGTAGTATTCAGGCCTCTGGAAACACCATATATTTT. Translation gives CASSIQASGNTIYF.